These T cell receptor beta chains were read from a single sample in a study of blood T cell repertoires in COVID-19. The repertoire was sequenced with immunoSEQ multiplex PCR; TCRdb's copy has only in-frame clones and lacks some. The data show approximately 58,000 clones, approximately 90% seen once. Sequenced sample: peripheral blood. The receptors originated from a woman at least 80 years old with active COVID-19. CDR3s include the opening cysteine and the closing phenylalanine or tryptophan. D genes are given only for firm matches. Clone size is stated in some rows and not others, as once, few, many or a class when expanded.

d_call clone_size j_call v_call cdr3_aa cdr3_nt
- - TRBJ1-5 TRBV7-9 CASSPGGGLSNQPQHF TGTGCCAGCAGCCCCGGCGGAGGACTGAGCAATCAGCCCCAGCATTTT
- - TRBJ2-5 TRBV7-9 CASSGRSSGGETQYF TGTGCCAGCAGCGGACGGTCAAGCGGCGGGGAGACCCAGTACTTC
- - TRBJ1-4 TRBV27 CASSPYMNEKLFF TGTGCCAGCAGTCCATACATGAATGAAAAACTGTTTTTT
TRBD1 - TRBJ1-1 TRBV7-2 CASSSTGGYSTEAFF TGTGCCAGCAGCTCGACAGGGGGATATAGCACTGAAGCTTTCTTT
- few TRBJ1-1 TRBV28 CASSLSPGFGGTEAFF TGTGCCAGCAGTTTAAGCCCAGGGTTTGGTGGCACTGAAGCTTTCTTT
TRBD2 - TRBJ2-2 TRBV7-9 CASSLRPSGGPTGELFF TGTGCCAGCAGCTTACGTCCTAGCGGGGGACCCACCGGGGAGCTGTTTTTT
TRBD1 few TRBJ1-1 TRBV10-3 CAISGGQAYVNTEAFF TGTGCCATCAGTGGGGGACAGGCTTACGTGAACACTGAAGCTTTCTTT
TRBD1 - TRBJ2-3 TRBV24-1 CATGGRGLGTDTQYF TGTGCCACCGGGGGCAGGGGGCTGGGCACAGATACGCAGTATTTT
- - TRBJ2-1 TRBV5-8 CATRGSLSYNEQFF TGTGCCACCCGCGGGTCCCTATCCTACAATGAGCAGTTCTTC
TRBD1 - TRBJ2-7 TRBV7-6 CASSLGGQASYEQYF TGTGCCAGCAGCTTAGGCGGACAGGCTTCCTACGAGCAGTACTTC